Presented here are 21 T cell receptor beta chains from one specimen sequenced in a study of long-term antiretroviral therapy in people with HIV. Version v3.0 of the immunoSEQ assay was performed at survey level. Data came from immunoSEQ multiplex PCR; TCRdb stores just in-frame clones and leaves some out. The table includes more than 20,000 clones, more than 80% detected once. Sequencing used unsorted PBMCs, obtained 0.5 years before starting antiretroviral therapy. The receptor source for this set is a man aged 40-49 years with HIV.

This chain uses TRBV14 with TRBJ2-1; TRBD2 matches at 8 bases. Germline loops: CDR1 SGHDN, CDR2 FVKESK. V was clipped by 5 bases and J by 3 bases; unmatched bases: 6. This CDR3 contains 15 residues. The CDR3 region is CASSVGLGVYNEQFF. As DNA, the CDR3 is TGTGCCAGCAGCGTGGGACTAGGGGTCTACAATGAGCAGTTCTTC.

The rearrangement joins TRBV28 to TRBJ1-4; 9 nucleotides align to TRBD1. The junction had 6 bases not matched to a gene; V was cut back by 3 bases and J by 7 bases. There are 15 residues in the CDR3. CDR1 and CDR2 from the germline V gene are MDHEN and SYDVKM. The CDR3 loop reads CASSLYRDRVEKLFF. As DNA, the CDR3 is TGTGCCAGCAGTTTGTACCGGGACAGGGTTGAAAAACTGTTTTTT.

This clone was recorded a few times. The CDR3 region is CASSEGRQSNTEAFF. CDR3 DNA: TGTGCCAGCAGTGAAGGCCGTCAGAGCAACACTGAAGCTTTCTTT. The chain links TRBV6-1 to TRBJ1-1; D not resolved. The germline CDR1 and CDR2 sequences are MNHNS and SASEGT. Trimming cost V 1 base and J 2 bases, with 11 bases left between them. There are 15 residues in the CDR3.

This clone occurred a few times. This chain joins TRBV10-3 and TRBJ1-2, with D unresolved. V was pared by 4 bases and J by 5 bases, with 5 bases between. CDR1 ENHRY and CDR2 SYGVKD come from the germline V gene. The CDR3 consists of 11 residues. CDR3 nucleotides: TGTGCCATCAGTGTGGGGTATGGCTACACCTTC. Translated, it gives CAISVGYGYTF.

The chain carries TRBV27 and TRBJ2-2; 11 nucleotides agree with TRBD2. The V gene end was trimmed by 8 bases and the J gene end by 1 base; junction bases not matched to a gene: 9. The CDR3 totals 17 residues. CDR1 MNHEY and CDR2 SMNVEV come from the germline V gene (reference sequence). CDR3: CASRLAGGFQNTGELFF. For the CDR3, the DNA is TGTGCCAGCCGCCTAGCGGGGGGCTTCCAGAACACCGGGGAGCTGTTTTTT.

The rearrangement joins TRBV4-1 to TRBJ1-1; TRBD1 agrees at 7 bases. This CDR3 is built from 15 residues. Looked up from germline, CDR1 is MGHRA and CDR2 is YSYEKL. The V and J ends lost 0 bases and 5 bases, in that order; junction bases with no gene match: 6. In nucleotides, the CDR3 is TGCGCCAGCAGCCAAGATCAGGGGGGCTGGACTGAAGCTTTCTTT. This sequence encodes CASSQDQGGWTEAFF.

This clone is a singleton in its sample. The genes are TRBV7-2 and TRBJ1-6; maybe TRBD1 (5 bases). Trimming left V 6 bases short and J 9 bases short, with 12 bases between. The germline CDR1 and CDR2 sequences are SGHTA and FQGNSA. The CDR3 contains 13 residues. The CDR3 sequence is CASSQRGGSPLHF. In DNA, the CDR3 is TGTGCCAGCAGTCAAAGGGGAGGTTCACCCCTCCACTTT.

Points on this clone: Other nucleotide sequences in the sample specify the same CDR3. The V gene is TRBV7-8, the J gene TRBJ1-1; maybe TRBD1 (6 bases). The ends were cut back, 3 bases at V and 4 bases at J, with 9 bases in the middle. Germline CDR1 is SGHVS and CDR2 is FQNEAQ. The CDR3 runs to 13 residues. CDR3 sequence reads: CASSLAGVTEAFF. The CDR3 DNA follows: TGTGCCAGCAGCTTGGCAGGGGTCACTGAAGCTTTCTTT.

This sequence joins TRBV6-1 and TRBJ2-3; the match to TRBD1 covers 8 bases. Trimming took 2 bases from V and 4 from J; bases not matched to a gene: 5. The CDR3 is made up of 15 amino acids. Germline-derived CDR1 and CDR2 are MNHNS and SASEGT. The CDR3 reads CASSETAGGPDTQYF. In DNA, the CDR3 is TGTGCCAGCAGTGAAACGGCAGGGGGCCCAGATACGCAGTATTTT.

This clone was observed a single time. The chain is built from TRBV7-8 and TRBJ2-7; maybe TRBD2 (5 bases). Germline CDR1 and CDR2: SGHVS and FQNEAQ. The CDR3 has 12 amino acids. Trimming shortened V by 1 base and J by 6 bases, and 7 bases separated the two germline ends. CDR3 loop: CASSLDGVEQYF. CDR3 DNA: TGTGCCAGCAGCTTAGACGGGGTCGAGCAGTACTTC.

The J gene is TRBJ2-7, the V gene TRBV19; the match to TRBD1 covers 9 bases. V lost 5 bases, J lost 1 base, and 9 bases stayed unmatched. The CDR3 length is 16 residues. CDR1 and CDR2 from the germline V gene are LNHDA and SQIVND (reference sequence). The CDR3 nucleotides read TGTGCCAGTAGTTCCCCTCGGACAGGGGAGTCCTACGAGCAGTACTTC. As protein: CASSSPRTGESYEQYF.

This clone was detected only a few times. V usage is TRBV7-2 and J usage is TRBJ2-3; 8 positions agree with TRBD2. The CDR3 is 15 residues long. V trimming: 4 bases; J trimming: 0 bases; junction bases outside the gene matches: 3. Germline lookup yields CDR1 SGHTA and CDR2 FQGNSA. The CDR3 region is CASSYSGISTDTQYF. The CDR3 DNA follows: TGTGCCAGCAGCTATAGCGGGATCAGCACAGATACGCAGTATTTT.

This clone was seen only a few times. J is TRBJ2-1 and V is TRBV9, with D possibly being TRBD1 or TRBD2 (5 bases each). Germline V gene lookup returns CDR1 SGDLS and CDR2 YYNGEE. Between the trimmed V and J ends, which lost 1 base and 6 bases, there was a span of 11 bases. This CDR3 region has 14 residues. The CDR3 bases are TGTGCCAGCAGCGTATTCGGGGCGCCCAATGAGCAGTTCTTC. Residues: CASSVFGAPNEQFF.

The chain recombines TRBV6-5 with TRBJ2-7, with D perhaps given as TRBD1 or TRBD2 (5 bases each). This CDR3 comprises 13 residues. Germline CDR1 and CDR2: MNHEY and SVGAGI. Deletions cut 6 bases from V and 13 bases from J, with 22 bases between. CDR3: CASSRDPLRAFYF. The CDR3 DNA sequence: TGTGCCAGCAGCCGGGACCCCCTTAGGGCCTTCTACTTC.

CDR3 amino acids: CASSLSTGTGASYEQYF. CDR3 coding DNA: TGTGCCAGCAGTTTATCTACCGGGACAGGGGCTTCCTACGAGCAGTACTTC. The V call is TRBV27, the J call TRBJ2-7; TRBD1 matches 10 bases. Trimming took 0 bases from V and 1 from J; bases not matched to a gene: 6. Looked up from germline, CDR1 is MNHEY and CDR2 is SMNVEV (reference sequence). The CDR3 spans 17 residues.

The gene calls are TRBV13 and TRBJ2-7; TRBD2 aligns across 13 bases. The CDR3 sequence is 18 residues long. Trimming removed 5 bases from V and 2 bases from J; junction bases left unmatched: 12. In germline, CDR1 is PRHDT, CDR2 FYEKMQ (reference sequence). The CDR3 DNA is TGTGCCAGCAGCGATGGGACTAGCGGGGCCCGAGAAGCCTACGAGCAGTACTTC. Its translation is CASSDGTSGAREAYEQYF.

The chain has TRBV27 and TRBJ2-7; D remains unclear. The CDR3 consists of 17 residues. V lost 1 base and J lost 3, with 19 bases in between. Germline V gene sequence: CDR1 MNHEY, CDR2 SMNVEV (reference sequence). As DNA, the CDR3 is TGTGCCAGCAGTTTATTACCCGAACCCCACCCCCTCTACGAGCAGTACTTC. Translation gives CASSLLPEPHPLYEQYF.

V usage is TRBV11-2 and J usage is TRBJ1-2; D call uncertain. The CDR3 sequence is 18 residues long. Germline CDR1 and CDR2: SGHAT and FQNNGV. With 7 bases removed from V and 7 bases from J, the gap between germline ends came to 31 bases. CDR3 region: CASNSQKRRVGQNRGYTF. The DNA of the CDR3 is TGTGCCAGCAATTCTCAGAAACGGCGGGTCGGGCAGAATCGTGGCTACACCTTC.

J is TRBJ2-7 and V is TRBV19; 9 nucleotides line up with TRBD1. Germline V gene lookup returns CDR1 LNHDA and CDR2 SQIVND (reference sequence). The CDR3 totals 15 residues. The junction had 9 bases not matched to a gene; V was cut back by 6 bases and J by 3 bases. The CDR3 protein is CASSAGQGSGYEQYF. DNA of the CDR3: TGTGCCAGTAGCGCCGGACAGGGGAGTGGCTACGAGCAGTACTTC.

The genes are TRBV27 and TRBJ2-3, with no clear D. The CDR3 is 13 amino acids. The germline V and J ends were trimmed by 4 bases and 4 bases, with 9 bases remaining between them. Germline V gives CDR1 MNHEY, CDR2 SMNVEV (reference sequence). CDR3 in DNA: TGTGCCAGCAGTTCGTTTCCCGCAGATACGCAGTATTTT. Amino acid sequence: CASSSFPADTQYF.

CDR3 protein: CASSPGTSGGASLDEQFF. As DNA, the CDR3 is TGTGCCAGCAGCCCAGGGACTAGCGGGGGGGCAAGTCTAGATGAGCAGTTCTTC. V is TRBV7-2 and J is TRBJ2-1; 16 bases are a match to TRBD2. This CDR3 has 18 amino acids. Unmatched junction bases numbered 12, after V lost 5 bases and J lost 8 bases. In germline, CDR1 is SGHTA, CDR2 FQGNSA.